The source of this TCR beta chain is a study of blood T cell repertoires in COVID-19. Study at large: T cells, B-cell-depleted T cells, or PBMCs supplied cDNA or gDNA.

Germline CDR1 and CDR2: SGHRS and YFSETQ. The V gene end was trimmed by 3 bases and the J gene end by 7 bases; junction bases not matched to a gene: 10. This CDR3 region has 15 residues. In this sample, this clone turned up once. This sample includes further DNA sequences coding for the same CDR3. In the authors' methods: Amplification of reference gene primers provided the estimated nucleated cell counts. Measured with immunoSEQ multiplex PCR; TCRdb has only the in-frame clones, and not every one. V, J and clone size are taken as reported in that table, and D and trimming were inferred from the DNA itself. The data contain some 220,000 clones, approximately 84% of them singletons.

The chain joins TRBV5-1 to TRBJ2-1; 7 bases fit TRBD2. The sequenced sample was peripheral blood. The origin of this receptor is a man in his fifties or sixties who had recovered from COVID-19. The CDR3 DNA reads TGCGCCAGCAGCTATGACGGGGGGTTATATAATGAGCAGTTCTTC. It is translated as CASSYDGGLYNEQFF. The whole variable domain, remainder taken from reference TRBV5-1 and TRBJ2-1, is KAGVTQTPRYLIKTRGQQVTLSCSPISGHRSVSWYQQTPGQGLQFLFEYFSETQRNKGNFPGRFSGRQFSNSRSEMNVSTLELGDSALYLCASSYDGGLYNEQFFGPGTRLTVL.